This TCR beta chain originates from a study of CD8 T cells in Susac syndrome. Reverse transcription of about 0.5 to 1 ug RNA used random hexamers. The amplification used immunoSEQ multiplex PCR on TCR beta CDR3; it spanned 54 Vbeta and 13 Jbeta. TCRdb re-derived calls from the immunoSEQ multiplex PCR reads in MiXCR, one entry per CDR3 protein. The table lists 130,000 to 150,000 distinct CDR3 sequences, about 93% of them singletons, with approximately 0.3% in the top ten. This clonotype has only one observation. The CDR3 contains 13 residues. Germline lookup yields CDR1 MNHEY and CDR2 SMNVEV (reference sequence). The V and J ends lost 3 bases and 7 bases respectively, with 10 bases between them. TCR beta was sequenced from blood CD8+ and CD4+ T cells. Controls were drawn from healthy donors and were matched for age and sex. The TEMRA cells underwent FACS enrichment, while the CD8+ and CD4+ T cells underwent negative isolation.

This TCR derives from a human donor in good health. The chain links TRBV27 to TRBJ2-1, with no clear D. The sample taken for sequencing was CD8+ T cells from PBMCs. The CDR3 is CASSFTNGNEQFF. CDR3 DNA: TGTGCCAGCAGTTTTACGAACGGGAATGAGCAGTTCTTC.